The rows below give T cell receptor beta chains drawn from one sample of a study of shared T cell receptors in the human thymus. Some clones are missing from TCRdb's copy, which holds only in-frame ones; the method was immunoSEQ multiplex PCR. The table shows about 660,000 clones, with over 75% occurring only once. The sample also formed part of further work on human thymus T cells.

Sequencing used thymocytes. The receptors originated from a boy younger than two with a congenital heart defect. Both conserved end residues are part of each CDR3. The order of the fields is J gene, D gene, clone size, V gene, CDR3 DNA, CDR3 protein. D genes are given only for firm matches. Clone sizes are given selectively: once, few, many, or a class where the clone is expanded.

TRBJ1-2	.	.	TRBV14	TGTGCCAGCGGGGCAGGTGTTTTTGGCGGCTACACCTTC	CASGAGVFGGYTF
TRBJ2-7	TRBD1	.	TRBV5-1	TGCGCCAGCGGGCCGGACAGGGTAAATTCCTACGAGCAGTACTTC	CASGPDRVNSYEQYF
TRBJ1-1	.	.	TRBV7-9	TGTGCCAGCAGCTCGCGGACAGAAAACACTGAAGCTTTCTTT	CASSSRTENTEAFF
TRBJ2-1	TRBD2	.	TRBV4-3	TGCGCCAGCAGCCAAGATGGCCAGCGGGGGCCCTGTGAGCAGTTCTTC	CASSQDGQRGPCEQFF
TRBJ2-7	.	.	TRBV10-2	TGCGCCAGCAGTGAATTGGGGACATCCTACGAGCAGTACTTC	CASSELGTSYEQYF
TRBJ1-2	TRBD1	.	TRBV30	TGTGCCTGGGACAGGGTAAATGATGGCTACACCTTC	CAWDRVNDGYTF
TRBJ2-1	TRBD2	.	TRBV19	TGTGCCAGTAGAGGGACTAGCGGGACCCACTCCTACAATGAGCAGTTCTTC	CASRGTSGTHSYNEQFF
TRBJ2-7	TRBD2	.	TRBV7-8	TGTGCCAGCAGCTTATCCATTAGCGGGATATACGAGCAGTACTTC	CASSLSISGIYEQYF
TRBJ2-7	TRBD1	few	TRBV4-1	TGCGCCAGCAGCCAGCCCGACAGGGGAAATATCCTGGGGGAGCAGTACTTC	CASSQPDRGNILGEQYF
TRBJ2-1	.	.	TRBV5-6	TGTGCCAGCAGCACCCAGGGCTTGGATGAGCAGTTCTTC	CASSTQGLDEQFF
TRBJ2-1	TRBD2	.	TRBV7-8	TGTGCCAGCAGCTTAGATTTTGGACTAGGAGGATACAATGAGCAGTTCTTC	CASSLDFGLGGYNEQFF
TRBJ2-7	.	.	TRBV27	TGTGCCAGCAGGCCTGGGAGTTCCGGGACCTACGAGCAGTACTTC	CASRPGSSGTYEQYF
TRBJ2-3	TRBD1	once	TRBV12-5	TGTGCTAGTGGTTTGGAGATAACGGGACAGGGAACAGATACGCAGTATTTT	CASGLEITGQGTDTQYF
TRBJ2-7	.	.	TRBV10-2	TGCGCCAGCAGTGATCAGACCTACGAGCAGTACTTC	CASSDQTYEQYF
TRBJ2-3	TRBD2	.	TRBV7-9	TGTGCCAGCAGCTTTGGACTAGCAACTTCTAGCACAGATACGCAGTATTTT	CASSFGLATSSTDTQYF
TRBJ2-3	TRBD2	once	TRBV7-2	TGTGCCAGCAGCTTGGGGACTAGCGGGGTTAGCACAGATACGCAGTATTTT	CASSLGTSGVSTDTQYF